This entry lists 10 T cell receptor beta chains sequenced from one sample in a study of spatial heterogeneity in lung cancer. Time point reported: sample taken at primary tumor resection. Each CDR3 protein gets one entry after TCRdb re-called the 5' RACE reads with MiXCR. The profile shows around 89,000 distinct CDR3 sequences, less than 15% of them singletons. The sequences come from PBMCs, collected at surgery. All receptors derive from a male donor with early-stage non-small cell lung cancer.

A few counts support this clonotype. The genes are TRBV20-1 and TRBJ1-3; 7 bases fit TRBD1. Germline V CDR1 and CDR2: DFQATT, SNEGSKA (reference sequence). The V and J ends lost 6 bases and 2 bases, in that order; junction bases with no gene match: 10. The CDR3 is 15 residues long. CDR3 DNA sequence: TGCAGTGCGAGGAGAGGACAGGAGCCTGGAAACACCATATATTTT. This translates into CSARRGQEPGNTIYF.

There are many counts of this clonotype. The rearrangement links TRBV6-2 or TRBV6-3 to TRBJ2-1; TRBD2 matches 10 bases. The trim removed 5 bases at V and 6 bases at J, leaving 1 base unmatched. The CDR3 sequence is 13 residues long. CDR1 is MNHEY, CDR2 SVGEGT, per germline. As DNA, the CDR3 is TGTGCCAGCAGTCTAGCGGGGGTCAATGAGCAGTTCTTC. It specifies CASSLAGVNEQFF.

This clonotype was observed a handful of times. CDR3 bases: TGTGCCAGCAGCTTAGCGCTAGAGACTAGCGGGAGGGGGGAGTTCTTC. This codes for CASSLALETSGRGEFF. The gene calls are TRBV7-2 and TRBJ2-1, with 14 bases aligning to TRBD2. Trimming cost V 0 bases and J 14 bases; bases outside gene matches: 9. Germline V gene data show CDR1 as SGHTA and CDR2 as FQGNSA. The CDR3 extends over 16 amino acids.

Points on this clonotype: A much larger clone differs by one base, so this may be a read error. The CDR3 spells CASSFRGTSYVQYF. The CDR3 bases are TGCGCCAGCAGCTTCCGAGGGACCTCCTACGTGCAGTACTTC. The rearrangement uses TRBV5-1 and TRBJ2-7; possibly TRBD1 or TRBD2 for D (5 bases each). Germline values: CDR1 SGHRS, CDR2 YFSETQ. CDR3 length equals 14 residues.

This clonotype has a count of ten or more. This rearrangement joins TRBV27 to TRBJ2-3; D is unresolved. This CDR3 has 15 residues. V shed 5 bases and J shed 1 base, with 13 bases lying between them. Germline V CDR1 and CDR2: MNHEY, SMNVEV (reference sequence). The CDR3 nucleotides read TGTGCCAGCAGTCCTGGACCTTGGGGCACAGATACGCAGTATTTT. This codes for CASSPGPWGTDTQYF.

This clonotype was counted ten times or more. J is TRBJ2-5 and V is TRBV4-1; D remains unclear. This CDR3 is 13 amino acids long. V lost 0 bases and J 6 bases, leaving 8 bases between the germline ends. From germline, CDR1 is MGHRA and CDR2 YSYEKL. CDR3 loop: CASSQDLEKTQYF. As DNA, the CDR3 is TGCGCCAGCAGCCAAGATCTGGAGAAGACCCAGTACTTC.

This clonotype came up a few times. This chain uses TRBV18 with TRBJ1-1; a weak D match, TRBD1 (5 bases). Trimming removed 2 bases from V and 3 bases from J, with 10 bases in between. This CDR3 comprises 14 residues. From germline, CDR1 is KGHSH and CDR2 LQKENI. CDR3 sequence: CASSPRGEDTEAFF. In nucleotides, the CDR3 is TGTGCCAGCTCACCAAGAGGGGAGGACACTGAAGCTTTCTTT.

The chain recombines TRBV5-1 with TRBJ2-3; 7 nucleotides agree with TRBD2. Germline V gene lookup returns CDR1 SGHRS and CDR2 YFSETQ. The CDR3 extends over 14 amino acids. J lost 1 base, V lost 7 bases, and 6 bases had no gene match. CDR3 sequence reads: CASRAGLGTDTQYF. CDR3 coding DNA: TGCGCCAGCCGAGCGGGGCTTGGCACAGATACGCAGTATTTT.

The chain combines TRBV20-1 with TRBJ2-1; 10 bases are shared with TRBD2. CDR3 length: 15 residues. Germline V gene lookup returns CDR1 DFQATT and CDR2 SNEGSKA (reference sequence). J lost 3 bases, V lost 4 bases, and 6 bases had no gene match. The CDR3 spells CSATVGLASYNEQFF. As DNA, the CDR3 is TGCAGTGCTACCGTGGGACTAGCGAGCTACAATGAGCAGTTCTTC.

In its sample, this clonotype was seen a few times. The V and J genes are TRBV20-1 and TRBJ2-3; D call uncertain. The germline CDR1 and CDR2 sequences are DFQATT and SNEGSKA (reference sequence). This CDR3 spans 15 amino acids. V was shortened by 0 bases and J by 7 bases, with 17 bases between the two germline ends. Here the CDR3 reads CSARDPGTTDYTQYF. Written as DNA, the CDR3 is TGCAGTGCTAGAGATCCCGGAACGACTGATTATACGCAGTATTTT.